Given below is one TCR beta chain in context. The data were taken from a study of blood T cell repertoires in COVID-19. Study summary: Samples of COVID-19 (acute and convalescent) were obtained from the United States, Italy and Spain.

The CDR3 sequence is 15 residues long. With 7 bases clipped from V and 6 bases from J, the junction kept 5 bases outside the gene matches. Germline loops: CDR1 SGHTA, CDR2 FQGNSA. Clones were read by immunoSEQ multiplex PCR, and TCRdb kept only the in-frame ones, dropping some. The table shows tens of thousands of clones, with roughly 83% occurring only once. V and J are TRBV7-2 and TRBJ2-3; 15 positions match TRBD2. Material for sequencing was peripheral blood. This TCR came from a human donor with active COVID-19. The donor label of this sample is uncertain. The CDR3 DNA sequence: TGTGCCAGCACCCTCGGGACTAGCGGGGGGGATACGCAGTATTTT. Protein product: CASTLGTSGGDTQYF.